The sample holds many counts of the clone carrying this T cell receptor (beta chain). Its antigen remains unidentified. The source of the sample is a study of T cell repertoires in cytomegalovirus infection. At the level of the study: From public TCR beta signatures came an indication of both CMV infection and matching HLA type. Study-wide points: CMV-specific TCR beta clonotypes restricted by HLA-C were the ones dominating the ex vivo response.

The CDR3 extends over 18 amino acids. CDR1 is KGHDR and CDR2 is SFDVKD in the germline V gene. Trimming took 2 bases from V and 2 from J; bases not matched to a gene: 11. TCRdb fed the reads into MiXCR, producing one record per CDR3 protein. The table records more than 95,000 distinct CDR3 sequences, 25% to 35% of them present only once. The clonotype was recovered from a human donor in good health (CMV status not recorded). Some clones in this sample may be carry-over from other donors' samples. J is TRBJ2-1 and V is TRBV24-1; 7 nucleotides agree with TRBD1. The input for sequencing was CD8+ T cells from cultured PBMCs, taken from culture after CMV antigen stimulation. This CDR3 reads CATSDSTTGEAPYNEQFF. CDR3 DNA sequence: TGTGCCACCAGTGATTCTACCACAGGGGAAGCCCCCTACAATGAGCAGTTCTTC.